The 27 T cell receptor beta chains presented below share a single source sample, sequenced in a study of cytotoxic CD8 clonotypes in ibrutinib-treated CLL. Clones were sequenced by immunoSEQ multiplex PCR, and TCRdb holds only the in-frame ones, with some missing. Seen here are roughly 300,000 clones, roughly three quarters observed once, and the top ten hold about 5.3%. The sample in question was PBMCs, obtained at disease progression, from a patient treated with ibrutinib. These receptors were taken from a human donor with chronic lymphocytic leukemia.

This clone showed up just once. The genes are TRBV6-4 and TRBJ2-1; weak D call: TRBD2 (5 bases). The germline V gene has CDR1 MRHNA and CDR2 SNTAGT. The CDR3 covers 13 residues. The V end lost 0 bases, the J end lost 15 bases, and 15 bases lay between the germline ends. CDR3 loop: CASSDSHGLRTFF. The CDR3 DNA is TGTGCCAGCAGTGACTCCCACGGACTCCGTACGTTCTTC.

This clone was detected only once. This chain uses TRBV10-3 with TRBJ2-5; D is unclear. Trimming took 6 bases from V and 3 from J, leaving 20 bases between them. Per germline, CDR1 ENHRY and CDR2 SYGVKD. This CDR3 is built from 16 residues. CDR3 protein: CAISSISAGEKETQYF. The CDR3 nucleotides are TGTGCCATCAGCAGTATATCGGCTGGTGAAAAAGAGACCCAGTACTTC.

J is TRBJ1-3 and V is TRBV9; D uncertain. Germline V gives CDR1 SGDLS, CDR2 YYNGEE. This CDR3 has 16 residues. V was clipped by 3 bases and J by 1 base, with 14 bases between them. This chain's CDR3 is CASSAGRGLSGNTIYF. In nucleotides, the CDR3 is TGTGCCAGCAGCGCCGGGAGAGGGCTGTCTGGAAACACCATATATTTT.

J is TRBJ1-4 and V is TRBV11-2; D is uncertain. This CDR3 region has 14 residues. V was trimmed by 0 bases and J by 6 bases, leaving 8 bases between them. The germline V gene encodes CDR1 SGHAT and CDR2 FQNNGV. The CDR3 spells CASSLDGIDEKLFF. In DNA form, the CDR3 reads TGTGCCAGCAGCTTAGACGGAATCGATGAAAAACTGTTTTTT.

Concerning this clone: This CDR3 is missing its conserved last phenylalanine or tryptophan, likely due to a read error. Because the CDR3's place on the DNA is in doubt, the DNA is left out and the CDR3 is given as listed by TCRdb. The chain uses TRBV2 and TRBJ2-7; the table names TRBD2, a call not compared with the DNA. Germline V lookup: CDR1 SNHLY, CDR2 FYNNEI. The CDR3 has 11 residues if both end residues are counted. CDR3: CASIGVGSDEL.

The gene calls are TRBV4-1 and TRBJ2-1, with 10 bases identical to TRBD1. The CDR3 runs 18 residues. The germline gives CDR1 MGHRA, CDR2 YSYEKL. Unmatched junction bases numbered 11, after V lost 0 bases and J lost 6 bases. CDR3 sequence: CASSQDGAGTGVVNEQFF. The CDR3 nucleotides are TGCGCCAGCAGCCAAGATGGCGCCGGGACAGGGGTTGTCAATGAGCAGTTCTTC.

J is TRBJ1-2 and V is TRBV9, with TRBD1 matching over 10 bases. Unmatched junction bases numbered 8, after V lost 3 bases and J lost 3 bases. CDR1 SGDLS and CDR2 YYNGEE come from the germline V gene. The CDR3 contains 16 residues. CDR3 loop: CASSGGTGDYDYGYTF. In nucleotides, the CDR3 is TGTGCCAGCAGCGGAGGGACAGGGGATTACGACTATGGCTACACCTTC.

The rearrangement uses TRBV25-1 and TRBJ2-7; TRBD2 aligns across 11 bases. V shed 2 bases, J shed 2 bases, and the junction held 2 bases outside the gene matches. Per the germline V gene, CDR1 is MGHDK and CDR2 is SYGVNS. The CDR3 contains 15 residues. This CDR3 is CASSELAGGPYEQYF. The CDR3 DNA sequence: TGTGCCAGCAGTGAACTAGCGGGAGGACCCTACGAGCAGTACTTC.

The chain recombines TRBV19 with TRBJ1-2; 7 bases align to TRBD1. Germline V CDR1 and CDR2: LNHDA, SQIVND (reference sequence). V lost 11 bases to trimming and J lost 4 bases; unmatched junction nucleotides: 10. CDR3 size: 13 residues. CDR3 region: CADSRQGSYGYTF. CDR3 DNA sequence: TGTGCCGATTCCCGACAGGGTTCCTATGGCTACACCTTC. The full variable domain, rest sourced from reference TRBV19 and TRBJ1-2, is DGGITQSPKYLFRKEGQNVTLSCEQNLNHDAMYWYRQDPGQGLRLIYYSQIVNDFQKGDIAEGYSVSREKKESFPLTVTSAQKNPTAFYLCADSRQGSYGYTFGSGTRLTVV.

The chain links TRBV18 to TRBJ2-1, with D perhaps given as TRBD1 or TRBD2 (5 bases each). In germline, CDR1 is KGHSH, CDR2 LQKENI. The germline V and J ends were trimmed by 4 bases and 9 bases, with 13 bases remaining between them. This CDR3 is 13 amino acids long. The CDR3 sequence: CASSQRTGGEQFF. DNA of the CDR3: TGTGCCAGCTCACAACGGACTGGGGGTGAGCAGTTCTTC.

The J gene is TRBJ1-2, the V gene TRBV4-1; maybe TRBD1 (5 bases). The germline gives CDR1 MGHRA, CDR2 YSYEKL. CDR3 length: 16 amino acids. Trimming took 1 base from V and 7 from J, leaving 19 bases between them. The CDR3 DNA reads as TGCGCCAGCAGCCAAGGGGACGGAGGGAGGGGTGGTGGCTACACCTTC. Amino acid sequence: CASSQGDGGRGGGYTF.

J is TRBJ1-2 and V is TRBV29-1; 7 nucleotides match TRBD1. V lost 4 bases to trimming and J lost 8 bases; unmatched junction nucleotides: 19. Germline CDR1 SQVTM, CDR2 ANQGSEA. The CDR3 loop spans 16 amino acids. The CDR3 loop reads CSVVPRGVMSSSGYTF. CDR3 nucleotide sequence: TGCAGCGTTGTGCCCAGGGGGGTAATGAGTTCCTCCGGCTACACCTTC.

This chain uses TRBV18 with TRBJ2-7, with D possibly matching TRBD1 (5 bases). CDR3 length: 14 amino acids. Germline CDR1 is KGHSH and CDR2 is LQKENI. The V gene lost 2 bases and the J gene lost 0 bases, with 8 bases spanning the gap. Written as DNA, the CDR3 is TGTGCCAGCTCACCAAGAACAGGCTCCTACGAGCAGTACTTC. Translated, it gives CASSPRTGSYEQYF.

The genes are TRBV19 and TRBJ1-4; 9 bases fit TRBD1. This CDR3 is built from 13 residues. The ends lost 6 bases at V and 7 bases at J; junction bases unmatched: 3. Germline V gene sequence: CDR1 LNHDA, CDR2 SQIVND (reference sequence). CDR3 sequence reads: CASRQGAREKLFF. CDR3 in DNA: TGTGCCAGTAGACAGGGGGCACGTGAAAAACTGTTTTTT.

CDR3: CASSRRTGANVLTF. As DNA, the CDR3 is TGCGCCAGCAGCCGCCGGACCGGGGCCAACGTCCTGACTTTC. The V and J genes are TRBV4-1 and TRBJ2-6; no reliable D call. The CDR3 contains 14 residues. Germline CDR1 is MGHRA and CDR2 is YSYEKL. Trimming stripped 4 bases from V and 4 bases from J, with 8 bases between.

This clone has a handful of counts. The CDR3 nucleotides read TGTGCCAGCAGTCCGATGCCGGGACAGGGGACCGGGGAGCTGTTTTTT. As protein: CASSPMPGQGTGELFF. The chain links TRBV7-9 to TRBJ2-2, with 10 positions matching TRBD1. The CDR3 has 16 residues. Germline CDR1 reads SEHNR; CDR2 reads FQNEAQ (reference sequence). Trimming at V came to 6 bases and at J to 5 bases, leaving 9 bases not matched to a gene.

This clone was picked up one time. The chain is built from TRBV14 and TRBJ2-5; D is undetermined. The CDR3 is 12 residues long. Germline CDR1 SGHDN, CDR2 FVKESK. Trimming left V 5 bases short and J 5 bases short, with 9 bases between. The CDR3 DNA sequence: TGTGCCAGCAGCTTCCGAGTGGAGACCCAGTACTTC. This translates into CASSFRVETQYF.

The chain carries TRBV5-4 and TRBJ2-3; D is perhaps TRBD2 (5 bases). The germline V gene encodes CDR1 SGHNT and CDR2 YYREEE (reference sequence). CDR3 length equals 14 residues. With 4 bases removed from V and 2 bases from J, the gap between germline ends came to 11 bases. CDR3 DNA: TGTGCCAGCAGCCCGGACTTACACACAGATACGCAGTATTTT. It specifies CASSPDLHTDTQYF.

The V and J genes are TRBV5-4 and TRBJ2-5; either TRBD1 or TRBD2 may supply D (5 bases each). Trimming shortened V by 1 base and J by 3 bases, and 7 bases separated the two germline ends. Looked up from germline, CDR1 is SGHNT and CDR2 is YYREEE (reference sequence). This CDR3 is built from 13 residues. The CDR3 sequence: CASSLRDEETQYF. CDR3 DNA sequence: TGTGCCAGCAGCTTGAGGGACGAAGAGACCCAGTACTTC. Full variable domain (missing parts from reference TRBV5-4 and TRBJ2-5): ETGVTQSPTHLIKTRGQQVTLRCSSQSGHNTVSWYQQALGQGPQFIFQYYREEENGRGNFPPRFSGLQFPNYSSELNVNALELDDSALYLCASSLRDEETQYFGPGTRLLVL.

This rearrangement joins TRBV4-1 to TRBJ2-1, with 13 bases fitting TRBD2. Per germline, CDR1 MGHRA and CDR2 YSYEKL. V shed 4 bases and J 5 bases; nucleotides not matched to a gene: 2. The CDR3 runs 15 residues. The CDR3 spells CASSPTSGGNNEQFF. As DNA, the CDR3 is TGCGCCAGCAGCCCGACTAGCGGGGGGAACAATGAGCAGTTCTTC.

This clone was seen a handful of times. The chain carries TRBV7-2 and TRBJ1-6; possible D gene TRBD1, 6 bases. Germline V CDR1 and CDR2: SGHTA, FQGNSA. The CDR3 loop spans 12 amino acids. The V gene lost 5 bases and the J gene lost 9 bases, with 8 bases spanning the gap. Here the CDR3 reads CASSADSSPLHF. The CDR3 bases are TGTGCCAGCAGCGCGGACAGTTCACCCCTCCACTTT.

The J gene is TRBJ2-6, the V gene TRBV29-1; TRBD1 might be the D (6 bases). The V and J ends lost 6 bases and 0 bases respectively, with 12 bases between them. The CDR3 spans 15 residues. Germline values: CDR1 SQVTM, CDR2 ANQGSEA. The CDR3 bases are TGCAGCGTCCTCGACAGGTTCTCTGGGGCCAACGTCCTGACTTTC. It codes for CSVLDRFSGANVLTF.

This CDR3 reads CASSQGGTSGLSYNEQFF. The CDR3, as DNA: TGTGCCAGTAGCCAAGGGGGGACTAGCGGCCTCTCCTACAATGAGCAGTTCTTC. This chain links TRBV19 with TRBJ2-1, with 11 bases identical to TRBD2. The junction had 10 bases not matched to a gene; V was cut back by 6 bases and J by 0 bases. In germline, CDR1 is LNHDA, CDR2 SQIVND (reference sequence). This CDR3 has 18 amino acids.

The chain recombines TRBV6-1 with TRBJ1-2; D is possibly TRBD1 (6 bases). Germline V CDR1 and CDR2: MNHNS, SASEGT. Trimming shortened V by 7 bases and J by 1 base, and 10 bases separated the two germline ends. CDR3 size: 13 residues. CDR3 DNA sequence: TGTGCCAGCAAGTCCAGGGGTAACTATGGCTACACCTTC. The encoded protein is CASKSRGNYGYTF.

The chain has TRBV4-1 and TRBJ2-7; D is unresolved. Trimming removed 1 base from V and 3 bases from J, with 7 bases in between. Germline-derived CDR1 and CDR2 are MGHRA and YSYEKL. The CDR3 contains 13 residues. The chain's CDR3 is CASSQGPIYEQYF. CDR3 nucleotide sequence: TGCGCCAGCAGCCAAGGACCTATCTACGAGCAGTACTTC.

This rearrangement joins TRBV2 to TRBJ2-5, with 10 bases that match TRBD1. Germline values: CDR1 SNHLY, CDR2 FYNNEI. The CDR3 covers 15 residues. J lost 0 bases, V lost 4 bases, and 2 bases had no gene match. The CDR3 DNA sequence: TGTGCCAGCAGTGGGGACAGGGGATACCAAGAGACCCAGTACTTC. Amino acids: CASSGDRGYQETQYF.

The chain combines TRBV5-1 with TRBJ2-7; D is unresolved. V lost 4 bases to trimming and J lost 6 bases, with 17 bases between them. The CDR3 is made up of 14 amino acids. CDR1 is SGHRS, CDR2 YFSETQ, per germline. The CDR3 is CASSGTISGVEQYF. CDR3 nucleotides: TGCGCCAGCAGCGGAACCATATCCGGAGTCGAGCAGTACTTC. Full variable domain (remainder filled in from reference TRBV5-1 and TRBJ2-7): KAGVTQTPRYLIKTRGQQVTLSCSPISGHRSVSWYQQTPGQGLQFLFEYFSETQRNKGNFPGRFSGRQFSNSRSEMNVSTLELGDSALYLCASSGTISGVEQYFGPGTRLTVT.